This T cell receptor beta chain was sequenced in a study of beta chain features in type 1 diabetes. Study-level information: In all, 85 million to 130 million sorted cells from all samples were analyzed. Points from the study as a whole: Unsettled here was the matter of whether HLA type influences TCRB rearrangement. Shortening of TCRB CDR3s, moderate but significant, appeared in all four CD4+ subsets of Type 1 diabetes patients. Possibly, sequencing cDNA over-represented cells that had high TCR expression levels.

For this clone: What it binds is unknown.

Reverse transcribing all isolated RNA meant expressed TCRB transcripts were sequenced. TCRdb's table, derived via immunoSEQ multiplex PCR, lists solely in-frame clones and lacks some. The table shows hundreds of thousands of clones, with over 10% occurring only once. The germline V gene has CDR1 MNHEY and CDR2 SVGAGI. There are 13 residues in the CDR3. V lost 6 bases and J 6 bases, leaving 12 bases between the germline ends. The receptor was derived from a man in his late teens or twenties with type 1 diabetes. Sequenced sample: naive CD4+ T cells from blood. The rearrangement links TRBV6-5 to TRBJ1-5, with D hard to call. CDR3 sequence: CASRDPSGQPQHF. DNA for the CDR3: TGTGCCAGCAGGGACCCTTCGGGTCAGCCCCAGCATTTT.